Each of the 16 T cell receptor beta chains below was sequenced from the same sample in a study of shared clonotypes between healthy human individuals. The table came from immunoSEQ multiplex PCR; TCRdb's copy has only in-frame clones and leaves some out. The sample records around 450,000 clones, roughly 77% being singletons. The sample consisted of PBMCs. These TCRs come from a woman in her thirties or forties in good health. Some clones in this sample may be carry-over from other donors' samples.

CDR3 coding DNA: TGTGCCAGCAGCCGACTAGCGGGAGCCTACGAGCAGTACTTC. Protein: CASSRLAGAYEQYF. The chain is built from TRBV7-2 and TRBJ2-7, with 12 positions matching TRBD2. V dropped 5 bases and J dropped 2; count of bases not matched to a gene: 1. CDR1 SGHTA and CDR2 FQGNSA come from the germline V gene. CDR3 length equals 14 residues.

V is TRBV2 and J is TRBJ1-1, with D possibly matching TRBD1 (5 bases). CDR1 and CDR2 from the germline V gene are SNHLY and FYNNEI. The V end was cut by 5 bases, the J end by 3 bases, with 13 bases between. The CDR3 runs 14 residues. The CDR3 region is CASSSEGRYTEAFF. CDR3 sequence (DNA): TGTGCCAGCAGTTCCGAGGGGCGTTACACTGAAGCTTTCTTT.

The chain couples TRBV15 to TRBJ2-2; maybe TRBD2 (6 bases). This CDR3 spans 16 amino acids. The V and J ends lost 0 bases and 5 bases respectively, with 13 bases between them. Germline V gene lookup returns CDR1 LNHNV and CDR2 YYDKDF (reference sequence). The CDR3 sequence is CATSRDLGGETGELFF. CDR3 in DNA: TGTGCCACCAGCAGAGATCTGGGGGGAGAAACCGGGGAGCTGTTTTTT.

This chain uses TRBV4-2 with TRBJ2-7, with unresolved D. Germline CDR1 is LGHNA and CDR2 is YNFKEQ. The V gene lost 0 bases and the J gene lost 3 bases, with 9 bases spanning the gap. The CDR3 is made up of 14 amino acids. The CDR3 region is CASSQESPGYEQYF. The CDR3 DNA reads TGTGCCAGCAGCCAAGAATCGCCGGGCTACGAGCAGTACTTC.

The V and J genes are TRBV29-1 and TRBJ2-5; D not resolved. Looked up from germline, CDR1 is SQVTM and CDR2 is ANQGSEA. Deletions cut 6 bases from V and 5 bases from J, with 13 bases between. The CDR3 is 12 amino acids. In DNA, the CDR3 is TGCAGCGTGGAGTACTTGGTTGAGACCCAGTACTTC. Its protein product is CSVEYLVETQYF.

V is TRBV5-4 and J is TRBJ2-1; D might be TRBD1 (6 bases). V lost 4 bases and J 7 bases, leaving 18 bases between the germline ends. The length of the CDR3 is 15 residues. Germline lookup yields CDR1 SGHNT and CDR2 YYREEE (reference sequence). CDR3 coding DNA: TGTGCCAGCAGCCCTGGGGGCGCGAAGTCGAATGAGCAGTTCTTC. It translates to CASSPGGAKSNEQFF.

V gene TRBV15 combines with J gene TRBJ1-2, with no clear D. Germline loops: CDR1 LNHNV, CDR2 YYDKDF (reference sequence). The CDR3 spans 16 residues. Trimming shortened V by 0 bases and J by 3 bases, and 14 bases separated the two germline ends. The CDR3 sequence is CATSRDLIGRYYGYTF. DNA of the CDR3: TGTGCCACCAGCAGAGATCTGATAGGGAGGTACTATGGCTACACCTTC. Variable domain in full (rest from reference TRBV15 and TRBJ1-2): DAMVIQNPRYQVTQFGKPVTLSCSQTLNHNVMYWYQQKSSQAPKLLFHYYDKDFNNEADTPDNFQSRRPNTSFCFLDIRSPGLGDTAMYLCATSRDLIGRYYGYTFGSGTRLTVV.

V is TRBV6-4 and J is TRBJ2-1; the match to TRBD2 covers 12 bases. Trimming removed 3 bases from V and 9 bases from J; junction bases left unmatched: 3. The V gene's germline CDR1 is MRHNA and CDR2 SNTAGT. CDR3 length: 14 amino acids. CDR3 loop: CASSELAGGGEQFF. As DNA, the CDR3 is TGTGCCAGCAGTGAGCTAGCGGGAGGGGGTGAGCAGTTCTTC.

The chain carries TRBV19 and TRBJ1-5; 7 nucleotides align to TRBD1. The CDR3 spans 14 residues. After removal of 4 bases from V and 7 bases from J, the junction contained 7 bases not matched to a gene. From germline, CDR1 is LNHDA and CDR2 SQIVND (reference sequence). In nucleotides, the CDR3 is TGTGCCAGTAGTAAACAGGGGTCGAGGCAGCCCCAGCATTTT. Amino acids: CASSKQGSRQPQHF.

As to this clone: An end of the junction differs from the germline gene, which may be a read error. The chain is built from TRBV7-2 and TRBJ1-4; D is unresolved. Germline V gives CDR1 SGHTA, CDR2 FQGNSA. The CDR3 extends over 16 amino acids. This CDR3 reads CASSQGRVVTNEKLFF. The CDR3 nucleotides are TGCGCCAGCAGCCAAGGTCGGGTCGTCACTAATGAAAAACTGTTTTTT.

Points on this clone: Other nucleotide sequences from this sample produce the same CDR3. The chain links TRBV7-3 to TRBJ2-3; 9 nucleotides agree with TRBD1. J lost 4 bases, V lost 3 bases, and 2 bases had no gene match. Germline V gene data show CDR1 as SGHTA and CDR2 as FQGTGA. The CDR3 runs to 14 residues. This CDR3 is CASSLGQGSDTQYF. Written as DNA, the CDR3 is TGTGCCAGCAGCTTGGGACAGGGATCAGATACGCAGTATTTT.

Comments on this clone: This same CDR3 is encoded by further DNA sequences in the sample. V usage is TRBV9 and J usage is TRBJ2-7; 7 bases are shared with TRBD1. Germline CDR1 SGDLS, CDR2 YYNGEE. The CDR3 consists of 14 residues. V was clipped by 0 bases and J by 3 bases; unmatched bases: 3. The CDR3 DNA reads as TGTGCCAGCAGCGTAGTGGCAGGGGGCTACGAGCAGTACTTC. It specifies CASSVVAGGYEQYF.

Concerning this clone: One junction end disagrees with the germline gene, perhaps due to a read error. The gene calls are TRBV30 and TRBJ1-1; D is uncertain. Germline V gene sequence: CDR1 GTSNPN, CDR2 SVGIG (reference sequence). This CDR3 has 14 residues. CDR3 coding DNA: TGTGCCTGGAGGGACTCGCGGGCGGGCACTGAAGCCTTCTTT. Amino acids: CAWRDSRAGTEAFF.

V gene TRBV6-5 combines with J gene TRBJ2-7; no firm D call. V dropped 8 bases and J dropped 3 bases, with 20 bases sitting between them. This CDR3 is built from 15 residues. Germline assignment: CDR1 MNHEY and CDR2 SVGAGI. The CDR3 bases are TGTGCCAGCCCAACCCCACAGCTTGTGCTCTACGAGCAGTACTTC. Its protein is CASPTPQLVLYEQYF.

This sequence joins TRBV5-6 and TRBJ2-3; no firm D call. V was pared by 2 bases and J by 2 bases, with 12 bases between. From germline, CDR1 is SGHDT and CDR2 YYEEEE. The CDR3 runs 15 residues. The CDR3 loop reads CASSLTSYLTDTQYF. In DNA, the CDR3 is TGTGCCAGCAGCTTAACATCGTACCTCACAGATACGCAGTATTTT.

The CDR3 protein is CASTQGAPTGSHREQYF. Written as DNA, the CDR3 is TGCGCCAGCACCCAGGGTGCCCCGACAGGGAGCCATCGCGAGCAGTACTTC. The chain recombines TRBV10-1 with TRBJ2-7; 7 bases are a match to TRBD1. The CDR3 sequence is 17 residues long. V trimming: 7 bases; J trimming: 6 bases; junction bases outside the gene matches: 21. Germline CDR1 and CDR2: WNHNN and SYGVQD (reference sequence).